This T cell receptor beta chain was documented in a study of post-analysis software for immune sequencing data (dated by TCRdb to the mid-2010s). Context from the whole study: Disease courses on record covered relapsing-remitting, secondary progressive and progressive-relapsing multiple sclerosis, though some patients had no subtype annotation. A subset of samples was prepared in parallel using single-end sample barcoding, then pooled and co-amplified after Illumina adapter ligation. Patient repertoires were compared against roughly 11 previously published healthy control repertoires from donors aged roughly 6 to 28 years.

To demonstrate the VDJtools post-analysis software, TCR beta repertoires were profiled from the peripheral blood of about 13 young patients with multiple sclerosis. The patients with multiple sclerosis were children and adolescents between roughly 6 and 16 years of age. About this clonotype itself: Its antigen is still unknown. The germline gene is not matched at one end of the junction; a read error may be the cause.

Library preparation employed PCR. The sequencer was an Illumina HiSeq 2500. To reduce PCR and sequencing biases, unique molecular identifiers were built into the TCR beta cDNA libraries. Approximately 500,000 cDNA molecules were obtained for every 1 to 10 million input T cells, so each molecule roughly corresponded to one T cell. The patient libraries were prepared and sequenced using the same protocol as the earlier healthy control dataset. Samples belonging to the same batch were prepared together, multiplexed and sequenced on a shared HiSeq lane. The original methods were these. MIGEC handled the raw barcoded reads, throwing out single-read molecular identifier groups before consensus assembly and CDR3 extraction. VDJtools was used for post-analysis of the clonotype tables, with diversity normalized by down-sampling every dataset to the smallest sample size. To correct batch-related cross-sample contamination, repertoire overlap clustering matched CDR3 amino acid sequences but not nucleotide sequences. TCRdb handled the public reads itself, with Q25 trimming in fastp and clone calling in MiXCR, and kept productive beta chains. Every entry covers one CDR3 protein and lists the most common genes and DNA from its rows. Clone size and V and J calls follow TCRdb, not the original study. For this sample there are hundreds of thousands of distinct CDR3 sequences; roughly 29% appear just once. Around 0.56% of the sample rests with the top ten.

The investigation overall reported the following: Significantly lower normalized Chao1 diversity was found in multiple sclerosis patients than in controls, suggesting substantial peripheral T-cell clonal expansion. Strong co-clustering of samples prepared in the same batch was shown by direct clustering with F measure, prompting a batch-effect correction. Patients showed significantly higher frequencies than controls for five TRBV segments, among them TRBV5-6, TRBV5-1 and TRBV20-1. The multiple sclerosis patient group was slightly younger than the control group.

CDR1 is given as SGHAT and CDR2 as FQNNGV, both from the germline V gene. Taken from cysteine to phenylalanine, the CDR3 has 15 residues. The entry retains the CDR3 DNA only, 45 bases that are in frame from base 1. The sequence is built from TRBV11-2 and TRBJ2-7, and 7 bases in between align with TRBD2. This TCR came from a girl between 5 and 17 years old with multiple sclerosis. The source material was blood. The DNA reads TGTGCCAGCAACTTAGATCTAGCGGACCCCTACGAGCAGTACTTC. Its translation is CASNLDLADPYEQYF.